This is a list of T cell receptor beta chains from one sample in a study of blood T cell repertoires in COVID-19. Using immunoSEQ multiplex PCR, the repertoire was profiled, and TCRdb retains in-frame clones only, with some absent. Of hundreds of thousands of clones listed, nearly 90% are singletons. The sample consisted of peripheral blood. Receptors were obtained from a woman aged 18-29 years who had recovered from COVID-19. CDR3s include the opening cysteine and the closing phenylalanine or tryptophan. A D gene is named only where the DNA matches it firmly. Size is omitted from some rows. Given values are once, few, many or a class for expanded clones.

v_gene,abundance,j_gene,d_gene,CDR3nt,CDR3aa
TRBV9,few,TRBJ1-1,.,TGTGCCAGCAGCGCGGCCGTTAGGAGTTCTGAAGCTTTCTTT,CASSAAVRSSEAFF
TRBV18,.,TRBJ1-1,TRBD1,TGTGCCAGCTCAGCCACAGGGGGCACCACTGAAGCTTTCTTT,CASSATGGTTEAFF
TRBV7-9,.,TRBJ1-2,.,TGTGCCAGCAGCTCGGACTATGGCTACACCTTC,CASSSDYGYTF
TRBV4-2,.,TRBJ1-1,.,TGTGCCAGCAGCCAAGAATCCAATTACGGGGAAGCTTTCTTT,CASSQESNYGEAFF
TRBV29-1,.,TRBJ2-1,.,TGCAGCGTTGACGGGAGTACTTTCTACAATGAGCAGTTCTTC,CSVDGSTFYNEQFF
TRBV6-2/TRBV6-3,once,TRBJ1-1,.,TGTGCCAGCAGTTATTCCTTCAGACAGAACACTGAAGCTTTCTTT,CASSYSFRQNTEAFF
TRBV7-2,.,TRBJ2-3,TRBD2,TGTGCCAGCAACCCCACTAGCGTTAGCACAGATACGCAGTATTTT,CASNPTSVSTDTQYF
TRBV7-9,.,TRBJ1-5,TRBD1,TGTGCCAGCAGCCCGGGACAGAGTCATCAGCCCCAGCATTTT,CASSPGQSHQPQHF
TRBV6-6,.,TRBJ2-7,.,TGTGCCAGCAGTCCAAACTTCTCGGGACAAACTTACGAGCAGTACTTC,CASSPNFSGQTYEQYF
TRBV4-1,.,TRBJ2-7,.,TGCGCCAGCAGCCAAGATATCGACGAGCAGTACTTC,CASSQDIDEQYF
TRBV5-6,.,TRBJ2-5,.,TGTGCCAGCAGCTTGGTGAGGAACCAAGAGACCCAGTACTTC,CASSLVRNQETQYF
TRBV29-1,.,TRBJ2-1,TRBD2,TGCAGCGTCGTCGGGGGGGCTAGCTCCTACAATGAGCAGTTCTTC,CSVVGGASSYNEQFF
TRBV6-4,.,TRBJ1-6,.,TGTGCCAGCAGTGATTCGGGTTCACCCCTCCACTTT,CASSDSGSPLHF
TRBV2,once,TRBJ2-1,.,TGTGCCAGCATTCTAAGCTCCTACAATGAGCAGTTCTTC,CASILSSYNEQFF
TRBV30,.,TRBJ2-5,TRBD1,TGTGCCTGGAGTGTACTAGGGACAGTCCAAGAGACCCAGTACTTC,CAWSVLGTVQETQYF
TRBV7-9,.,TRBJ2-3,TRBD2,TGTGCCAGCAGCCTCCCGGGACTAGCAACCACAGATACGCAGTATTTT,CASSLPGLATTDTQYF
TRBV24-1,.,TRBJ2-3,.,TGTGCCACCAGTGATCCGACAGGCACAGATACGCAGTATTTT,CATSDPTGTDTQYF
TRBV6-5,.,TRBJ2-7,TRBD2,TGTGCCAGCAGTTACGGACTAGCGGCCGAGCAGTACTTC,CASSYGLAAEQYF
TRBV6-2/TRBV6-3,few,TRBJ2-7,TRBD2,TGTGCCAGCAGTAGACTAGCGGCCTCCTACGAGCAGTACTTC,CASSRLAASYEQYF
TRBV5-1,.,TRBJ2-1,.,TGCGCCAGCAGCTTCCCGGACAGTTCCCCGAGCAATGAGCAGTTCTTC,CASSFPDSSPSNEQFF
TRBV7-2,.,TRBJ2-3,TRBD2,TGTGCCAGCAGCTTCCCGGGGACTAACCCCACAGATACGCAGTATTTT,CASSFPGTNPTDTQYF
TRBV4-1,.,TRBJ1-5,.,TGCGCCAGCAGCCAAGTAGCGCAGGGGAGCAATCAGCCCCAGCATTTT,CASSQVAQGSNQPQHF
TRBV5-1,.,TRBJ2-7,.,TGCGCCAGCAGCTTGGGGTTAGGGGGATTAGTCTACGAGCAGTACTTC,CASSLGLGGLVYEQYF
TRBV7-2,once,TRBJ2-7,TRBD2,TGTGCCAGCAGCCGTCGGACTAGCGGACAGATTTACGAGCAGTACTTC,CASSRRTSGQIYEQYF
TRBV5-6,.,TRBJ2-3,TRBD2,TGTGCCAGCAGCTTGGCCGGCTTACTAGCGCCTAGCACAGATACGCAGTATTTT,CASSLAGLLAPSTDTQYF
TRBV18,.,TRBJ1-1,.,TGTGCCAGCTCACCACCGGGACTCCAGAACACTGAAGCTTTCTTT,CASSPPGLQNTEAFF
TRBV19,.,TRBJ1-5,.,TGTGCCAGTAGTATAGAGGAGGGCGGGAATCAGCCCCAGCATTTT,CASSIEEGGNQPQHF
TRBV5-4,.,TRBJ2-7,.,TGTGCCAGCAGCTTGGGGGGCCCCTCCTACGAGCAGTACTTC,CASSLGGPSYEQYF
TRBV30,.,TRBJ2-3,.,TGTGCCTGGAACTTAGGGAGGACAGATACGCAGTATTTT,CAWNLGRTDTQYF
TRBV3-1/TRBV3-2,.,TRBJ1-2,TRBD1,TGTGCCAGCAGCCAGGGGGACAGGACCAACTATGGCTACACCTTC,CASSQGDRTNYGYTF
TRBV5-1,.,TRBJ2-5,TRBD1,TGCGCCAGCAGCTGGCAGGGGGCGTGGGAAGAGACCCAGTACTTC,CASSWQGAWEETQYF